These 23 T cell receptor beta chains originate from one sample sequenced in a study of blood T cells in healthy people across ages. A second PCR of 7 to 11 cycles used a sample-barcoded 5' primer and a J-beta primer mix. MiXCR, applied by TCRdb to the 5' RACE reads, yields one record per CDR3 protein. The table includes approximately 290,000 distinct CDR3 sequences, 25% to 30% detected once. Material for sequencing was blood. The source of these receptors is a woman in her 70s in good health.

This chain links TRBV28 with TRBJ1-4; 8 bases map to TRBD1. Germline V gene sequence: CDR1 MDHEN, CDR2 SYDVKM. The CDR3 has 14 residues. V lost 3 bases to trimming and J lost 10 bases; unmatched junction nucleotides: 7. CDR3 nucleotide sequence: TGTGCCAGCAGTTTCGGGACAGGTTTTGGAAAACTGTTTTTT. Its translation: CASSFGTGFGKLFF. The complete variable domain, with remaining parts taken from reference TRBV28 and TRBJ1-4, reads DVKVTQSSRYLVKRTGEKVFLECVQDMDHENMFWYRQDPGLGLRLIYFSYDVKMKEKGDIPEGYSVSREKKERFSLILESASTNQTSMYLCASSFGTGFGKLFFGSGTQLSVL.

In nucleotides, the CDR3 is TGTGCCAGCAGCTCAACGGACCACGGCTCTGGGGCCAACGTCCTGACTTTC. It translates to CASSSTDHGSGANVLTF. The gene calls are TRBV7-3 and TRBJ2-6; D is unresolved. With 4 bases removed from V and 0 bases from J, the gap between germline ends came to 13 bases. Germline lookup yields CDR1 SGHTA and CDR2 FQGTGA. The CDR3 spans 17 residues.

This chain connects TRBV3-1 to TRBJ2-5; D unclear. With the DNA end fitting TRBJ2-1 better, the J assignment may be wrong. The CDR3 is made up of 14 amino acids. Germline CDR1 and CDR2: LGHDT and YNNKEL (reference sequence). CDR3 DNA: TGTGCCAGCAGCCAAGGGGTAGTCAGGAATGAGCAGTTCTTC. Amino acids: CASSQGVVRNEQFF.

The V gene is TRBV20-1, the J gene TRBJ2-5; TRBD1 aligns across 7 bases. The CDR3 consists of 14 residues. CDR1 and CDR2 from the germline V gene are DFQATT and SNEGSKA (reference sequence). The ends lost 2 bases at V and 3 bases at J; junction bases unmatched: 6. The CDR3: CSARSDRVEETQYF. The CDR3, as DNA: TGCAGTGCTAGATCCGACAGGGTCGAAGAGACCCAGTACTTC.

This sequence joins TRBV5-1 and TRBJ2-7; TRBD2 matches at 7 bases. Trimming removed 3 bases from V and 2 bases from J; junction bases left unmatched: 8. Germline-derived CDR1 and CDR2 are SGHRS and YFSETQ. The CDR3 is made up of 15 amino acids. The CDR3 nucleotides read TGCGCCAGCAGCTCCGGGGGGTACTCCGCCTACGAGCAGTACTTC. Translated, it gives CASSSGGYSAYEQYF.

The chain employs TRBV6-1 and TRBJ1-1, with no clear D. This CDR3 has 11 residues. Germline V gene data show CDR1 as MNHNS and CDR2 as SASEGT. V was trimmed by 6 bases and J by 7 bases, leaving 9 bases between them. Here the CDR3 DNA reads TGTGCCAGCAGCTCGATGGGTGAAGCTTTCTTT. This translates into CASSSMGEAFF.

V usage is TRBV5-1 and J usage is TRBJ2-5; D might be TRBD1 (5 bases). V dropped 4 bases and J dropped 2 bases, with 12 bases sitting between them. Looked up from germline, CDR1 is SGHRS and CDR2 is YFSETQ. The CDR3 totals 14 residues. CDR3 residues: CASSLFRGQETQYF. CDR3 sequence (DNA): TGCGCCAGCAGCCTCTTTAGGGGTCAAGAGACCCAGTACTTC. The variable domain in full, with the rest retrieved from reference TRBV5-1 and TRBJ2-5, is KAGVTQTPRYLIKTRGQQVTLSCSPISGHRSVSWYQQTPGQGLQFLFEYFSETQRNKGNFPGRFSGRQFSNSRSEMNVSTLELGDSALYLCASSLFRGQETQYFGPGTRLLVL.

This clonotype was seen a handful of times. J is TRBJ2-1 and V is TRBV4-1, with D perhaps assigned TRBD1 or TRBD2 (5 bases each). CDR3 length equals 14 residues. Deletions cut 1 base from V and 8 bases from J, with 12 bases between. From germline, CDR1 is MGHRA and CDR2 YSYEKL. CDR3: CASSQVTGRDEQFF. The DNA for the CDR3 is TGCGCCAGCAGCCAAGTTACGGGACGGGATGAGCAGTTCTTC.

The chain recombines TRBV28 with TRBJ1-2, with D possibly matching TRBD1 (6 bases). V lost 3 bases, J lost 9 bases, and 11 bases lay in between. Germline lookup yields CDR1 MDHEN and CDR2 SYDVKM. CDR3 size: 12 residues. The CDR3 protein is CASSFKGGSYTF. The DNA of the CDR3 is TGTGCCAGCAGTTTTAAAGGGGGAAGCTACACCTTC.

J is TRBJ2-4 and V is TRBV28; 9 bases agree with TRBD1. The junction had 10 bases not matched to a gene; V was cut back by 10 bases and J by 6 bases. This CDR3 contains 14 residues. Germline values: CDR1 MDHEN, CDR2 SYDVKM. The CDR3 bases are TGTGCCAACAGGAATACAGGGGGCGCAAACATTCAGTACTTC. The encoded protein is CANRNTGGANIQYF.

The table lists this clonotype with a few counts. This rearrangement joins TRBV12-3 or TRBV12-4 to TRBJ1-5; 7 nucleotides match TRBD1. The trim removed 5 bases at V and 7 bases at J, leaving 5 bases unmatched. CDR3 length: 13 amino acids. CDR3 DNA: TGTGCCAGCAGTCCCCCAGGGGGACAGCCCCAGCATTTT. Protein sequence: CASSPPGGQPQHF.

This clonotype was seen a few times. The V and J genes are TRBV20-1 and TRBJ2-1; D is possibly TRBD2 (5 bases). CDR1 and CDR2 (germline): DFQATT, SNEGSKA (reference sequence). This CDR3 has 14 residues. Trimming took off 3 bases at V and 4 bases at J, with 13 bases between the two ends. The CDR3 sequence: CSASFGEVYNEQFF. The CDR3 DNA sequence: TGCAGTGCTAGTTTCGGGGAAGTTTACAATGAGCAGTTCTTC.

The chain links TRBV25-1 to TRBJ2-1, with 8 bases identical to TRBD2. V lost 3 bases, J lost 16 bases, and 8 bases stayed unmatched. The CDR3 has 12 amino acids. Germline-derived CDR1 and CDR2 are MGHDK and SYGVNS. CDR3 sequence: CASSDPVAGSFF. The CDR3 coding sequence is TGTGCCAGCAGTGATCCAGTAGCGGGGAGTTTCTTC.

The chain joins TRBV4-2 to TRBJ2-5; 7 nucleotides agree with TRBD2. Germline V gene sequence: CDR1 LGHNA, CDR2 YNFKEQ. After removal of 2 bases from V and 1 base from J, the junction contained 1 base not matched to a gene. The CDR3 covers 14 residues. The CDR3 coding sequence is TGTGCCAGCAGCCAAAGGACTAGCCAAGAGACCCAGTACTTC. This translates into CASSQRTSQETQYF.

The chain carries TRBV11-2 and TRBJ1-4; D may be TRBD1 (5 bases). Germline-derived CDR1 and CDR2 are SGHAT and FQNNGV. Trimming removed 5 bases from V and 5 bases from J, with 9 bases in between. This CDR3 region has 13 residues. DNA of the CDR3: TGTGCCAGCAGCGGGGCGGAAAATGAAAAACTGTTTTTT. It encodes CASSGAENEKLFF.

The genes are TRBV7-2 and TRBJ1-4, with D possibly being TRBD1 (6 bases). Per germline, CDR1 SGHTA and CDR2 FQGNSA. The CDR3 spans 17 residues. Trimming took 1 base from V and 8 from J, leaving 20 bases between them. CDR3 sequence: CASSLDRVGDYLEKLFF. CDR3 nucleotide sequence: TGTGCCAGCAGCTTAGACAGGGTTGGTGATTACCTGGAAAAACTGTTTTTT.

V usage is TRBV11-1 and J usage is TRBJ1-6; 9 bases fit TRBD1. This CDR3 has 14 amino acids. Germline-derived CDR1 and CDR2 are SGHAT and FQDESV (reference sequence). V dropped 5 bases and J dropped 10; count of bases not matched to a gene: 6. In DNA form, the CDR3 reads TGTGCCAGCAGCCGGACAGGGGAAAGATCACCCCTCCACTTT. Protein product: CASSRTGERSPLHF.

This clonotype appeared a few times. The chain is built from TRBV28 and TRBJ2-5; TRBD2 is a possible D gene (6 bases). CDR3 length equals 14 residues. Germline CDR1 MDHEN, CDR2 SYDVKM. Trimming took off 5 bases at V and 7 bases at J, with 17 bases between the two ends. The CDR3 spells CASSRPGTRGTQYF. In nucleotides, the CDR3 is TGTGCCAGCAGTCGCCCCGGGACTCGAGGGACCCAGTACTTC.

A few counts support this clonotype. One end of the junction is discordant with germline, which a read error may explain. The chain carries TRBV12-3 or TRBV12-4 and TRBJ1-4; D call uncertain. The CDR3 consists of 12 residues. In DNA, the CDR3 is TGTGTCAGCAGTTCCGGATATGAAAAACTGTTTTTT. It yields the protein CVSSSGYEKLFF.

V is TRBV6-5 and J is TRBJ2-4; 8 nucleotides align to TRBD1. With V trimmed by 0 bases and J by 1 base, 2 bases remained unmatched. The CDR3 is made up of 16 amino acids. Germline CDR1 MNHEY, CDR2 SVGAGI. The CDR3 is CASSYSTGGAKNIQYF. The CDR3 nucleotides read TGTGCCAGCAGTTACTCCACAGGGGGGGCCAAAAACATTCAGTACTTC.

This clonotype was picked up a small number of times. The chain carries TRBV7-9 and TRBJ2-1, with D uncertain. The germline V gene encodes CDR1 SEHNR and CDR2 FQNEAQ (reference sequence). CDR3 size: 14 residues. Trimming took off 4 bases at V and 8 bases at J, with 15 bases between the two ends. CDR3 sequence reads: CASSWNSKTYEQFF. The CDR3 DNA reads TGTGCCAGCAGCTGGAACAGTAAAACATATGAGCAGTTCTTC.

CDR3 bases: TGTGCCAGCAGCCAGGGGTTCCATCAGCCCCAGCATTTT. Translation: CASSQGFHQPQHF. This rearrangement joins TRBV6-5 to TRBJ1-5; tentative D call: TRBD1 (6 bases). Trimming stripped 6 bases from V and 5 bases from J, with 11 bases between. Germline V gene sequence: CDR1 MNHEY, CDR2 SVGAGI. The CDR3 extends over 13 amino acids.

In regard to this clonotype: A junction boundary mismatches the germline segment, possibly from a read error. V and J are TRBV6-1 and TRBJ1-4, with D unclear. CDR1 is MNHNS and CDR2 is SASEGT in the germline V gene. The CDR3 contains 13 residues. CDR3 residues: CASTYGPNEKLFF. CDR3 bases: TGTGCCAGCACCTATGGGCCTAATGAAAAGCTGTTTTTT.